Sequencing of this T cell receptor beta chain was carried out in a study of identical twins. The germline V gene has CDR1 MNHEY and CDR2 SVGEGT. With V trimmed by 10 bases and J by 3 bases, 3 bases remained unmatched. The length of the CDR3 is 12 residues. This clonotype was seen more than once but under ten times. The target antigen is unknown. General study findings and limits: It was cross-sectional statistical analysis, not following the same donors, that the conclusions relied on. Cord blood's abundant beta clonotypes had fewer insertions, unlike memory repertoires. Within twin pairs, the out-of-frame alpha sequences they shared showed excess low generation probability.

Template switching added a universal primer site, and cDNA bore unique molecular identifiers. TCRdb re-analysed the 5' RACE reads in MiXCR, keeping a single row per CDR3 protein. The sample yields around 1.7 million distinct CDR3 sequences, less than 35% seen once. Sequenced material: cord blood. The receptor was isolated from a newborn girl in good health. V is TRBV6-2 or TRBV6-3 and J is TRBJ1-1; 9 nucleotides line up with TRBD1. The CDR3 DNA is TGTGCCATCGGACAGGGGCACACTGAAGCTTTCTTT. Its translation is CAIGQGHTEAFF.